The entry that follows covers one T cell receptor (beta chain) sequence. These data belong to a study of cytomegalovirus exposure and HLA in healthy donors. Germline V CDR1 and CDR2: LGHNT, FRNRAP. This CDR3 contains 13 residues. V lost 1 base to trimming and J lost 8 bases, with 8 bases between them. The PCR contained 60 Vbeta and 13 Jbeta primers. Profiling relied on immunoSEQ multiplex PCR, and the TCRdb table lists in-frame clones only, not all of them. The data contain about 84,000 clones, around 78% of them singletons. The sequence came from a male donor in good health and CMV-seropositive. The chain is built from TRBV12-5 and TRBJ2-2; D is ambiguous. Sample: PBMCs. CDR3 nucleotides: TGTGCTAGTGGTTTGGAACGGGTGGGGGAGCTGTTTTTT. Translation gives CASGLERVGELFF.